These 29 T cell receptor beta chains share one sample of origin, sequenced in a study of blood T cell repertoires in COVID-19. The table came from immunoSEQ multiplex PCR; TCRdb's copy has only in-frame clones and leaves some out. The sample includes some 77,000 clones, approximately 83% of them seen just once. The material sequenced was peripheral blood. The receptors come from a man in his 70s with acute or convalescent COVID-19.

The sample holds one count of this clone. The CDR3 coding sequence is TGCGCCAGCAGTGAGTCGGTGGGAGGGGAGACCCAGTACTTC. It is translated as CASSESVGGETQYF. The rearrangement links TRBV10-2 to TRBJ2-5, with TRBD2 matching over 7 bases. From germline, CDR1 is WSHSY and CDR2 SAAADI. J was trimmed by 5 bases and V by 0 bases; bases with no gene match: 3. The CDR3 spans 14 residues.

The chain joins TRBV7-2 to TRBJ2-7, with D possibly being TRBD2 (6 bases). This CDR3 is built from 16 residues. The germline V gene has CDR1 SGHTA and CDR2 FQGNSA. Trimming stripped 5 bases from V and 2 bases from J, with 19 bases between. CDR3 sequence reads: CASSPSSGPAPYEQYF. CDR3 bases: TGTGCCAGCAGCCCGTCGAGCGGGCCCGCGCCCTACGAGCAGTACTTC.

This chain links TRBV10-1 with TRBJ2-4, with 9 nucleotides matching TRBD1. Germline V gives CDR1 WNHNN, CDR2 SYGVQD (reference sequence). This CDR3 region has 17 residues. With V trimmed by 6 bases and J by 6 bases, 15 bases remained unmatched. CDR3 DNA sequence: TGCGCCAGCAGCGGGACAGGGAGGAATGGAGGAGGAAACATTCAGTACTTC. Residues: CASSGTGRNGGGNIQYF.

Of note for this clone: The sample holds other DNA sequences that translate to the same CDR3. The chain uses TRBV9 and TRBJ2-7; TRBD2 agrees at 10 bases. The ends lost 0 bases at V and 4 bases at J; junction bases unmatched: 4. CDR3 length: 15 residues. The germline V gene has CDR1 SGDLS and CDR2 YYNGEE. CDR3 DNA: TGTGCCAGCAGCGTAGGGGATAGCGGGAGGTACGAGCAGTACTTC. Translated: CASSVGDSGRYEQYF. Supplemented by reference TRBV9 and TRBJ2-7, the full variable domain reads DSGVTQTPKHLITATGQRVTLRCSPRSGDLSVYWYQQSLDQGLQFLIQYYNGEERAKGNILERFSAQQFPDLHSELNLSSLELGDSALYFCASSVGDSGRYEQYFGPGTRLTVT.

CDR3: CASSLARRTSGSTDTQYF. CDR3 nucleotide sequence: TGCGCCAGCAGCTTGGCACGACGGACTAGCGGGAGCACAGATACGCAGTATTTT. This chain joins TRBV5-1 and TRBJ2-3; 11 bases fit TRBD2. The CDR3 is made up of 18 amino acids. Germline V gene lookup returns CDR1 SGHRS and CDR2 YFSETQ. Germline trimming cut 0 bases from V and 0 bases from J; bases unmatched to any gene: 6.

The chain carries TRBV19 and TRBJ2-6, with D unclear. Germline values: CDR1 LNHDA, CDR2 SQIVND (reference sequence). Trimming removed 1 base at V and 0 bases at J, with 4 bases between. The CDR3 has 15 residues. CDR3 residues: CASSIVLSGANVLTF. In nucleotides, the CDR3 is TGTGCCAGTAGTATAGTTCTCTCTGGGGCCAACGTCCTGACTTTC.

The V call is TRBV18, the J call TRBJ1-3; 7 nucleotides line up with TRBD1. Germline lookup yields CDR1 KGHSH and CDR2 LQKENI. This CDR3 spans 16 amino acids. The V segment lost 6 bases and the J segment 4 bases; nucleotides outside the gene matches: 12. The CDR3 region is CASSPVTGAGGNTIYF. CDR3 nucleotide sequence: TGTGCCAGCTCGCCAGTAACAGGGGCTGGCGGAAACACCATATATTTT. Full variable domain (missing parts from reference TRBV18 and TRBJ1-3): NAGVMQNPRHLVRRRGQEARLRCSPMKGHSHVYWYRQLPEEGLKFMVYLQKENIIDESGMPKERFSAEFPKEGPSILRIQQVVRGDSAAYFCASSPVTGAGGNTIYFGEGSWLTVV.

This sequence joins TRBV27 and TRBJ2-1; D perhaps matches TRBD1 (5 bases). The CDR3 has 17 amino acids. Per germline, CDR1 MNHEY and CDR2 SMNVEV (reference sequence). The V gene lost 3 bases and the J gene lost 0 bases, with 15 bases spanning the gap. The CDR3 loop reads CASSLSFGASSYNEQFF. DNA of the CDR3: TGTGCCAGCAGTTTGTCATTTGGGGCGAGCTCCTACAATGAGCAGTTCTTC.

The genes are TRBV18 and TRBJ1-2; no reliable D call. V lost 6 bases and J lost 0, with 11 bases in between. In germline, CDR1 is KGHSH, CDR2 LQKENI. This CDR3 has 14 amino acids. CDR3 in amino acids: CASSRNQANYGYTF. CDR3 nucleotides: TGTGCCAGCTCCCGCAACCAGGCTAACTATGGCTACACCTTC.

This clone has just a few counts. V gene TRBV28 combines with J gene TRBJ1-1; no definite D call. CDR3 length: 13 amino acids. Germline CDR1 and CDR2: MDHEN and SYDVKM. The germline V and J ends were trimmed by 6 bases and 5 bases, with 13 bases remaining between them. This CDR3 reads CASSPSGWTEAFF. The CDR3 DNA reads TGTGCCAGCAGCCCATCGGGGTGGACTGAAGCTTTCTTT.

This clone was recorded once. CDR3 in amino acids: CASSPRTGQGSNYGYTF. CDR3 bases: TGTGCCAGCAGCCCGCGAACGGGACAGGGGTCTAACTATGGCTACACCTTC. The chain has TRBV7-8 and TRBJ1-2; 10 bases match TRBD1. The V gene end was trimmed by 5 bases and the J gene end by 0 bases; junction bases not matched to a gene: 9. From germline, CDR1 is SGHVS and CDR2 FQNEAQ. This CDR3 is 17 amino acids long.

The chain has TRBV11-3 and TRBJ2-5; TRBD1 matches 9 bases. V gave up 3 bases and J gave up 5 bases; unmatched junction bases: 1. Looked up from germline, CDR1 is SGHNT and CDR2 is YENEEA. The CDR3 has 13 residues. For the CDR3, the DNA is TGTGCCAGCAGCTTTGGACAGGGGGAGACCCAGTACTTC. Its protein product is CASSFGQGETQYF. Full variable domain (remainder filled in from reference TRBV11-3 and TRBJ2-5): EAGVVQSPRYKIIEKKQPVAFWCNPISGHNTLYWYLQNLGQGPELLIRYENEEAVDDSQLPKDRFSAERLKGVDSTLKIQPAELGDSAVYLCASSFGQGETQYFGPGTRLLVL.

The CDR3 reads CASSVVQQGDTEAFF. CDR3 nucleotide sequence: TGTGCCAGCAGCGTAGTTCAACAGGGGGACACTGAAGCTTTCTTT. The gene calls are TRBV9 and TRBJ1-1; 8 bases are a match to TRBD1. The V gene end was trimmed by 0 bases and the J gene end by 3 bases; junction bases not matched to a gene: 4. The CDR3 runs to 15 residues. Looked up from germline, CDR1 is SGDLS and CDR2 is YYNGEE.

The chain employs TRBV5-1 and TRBJ2-2, with TRBD1 matching 7 bases. Trimming cost V 0 bases and J 5 bases; bases outside gene matches: 4. The germline gives CDR1 SGHRS, CDR2 YFSETQ. This CDR3 has 15 residues. The CDR3 protein is CASSLAGGYTGELFF. CDR3 in DNA: TGCGCCAGCAGCTTGGCAGGGGGTTATACCGGGGAGCTGTTTTTT.

To note about this clone: In the same sample, other DNA sequences code for this CDR3. The chain employs TRBV5-1 and TRBJ1-1; no firm D call. This CDR3 has 14 residues. V was shortened by 0 bases and J by 1 base, with 7 bases between the two germline ends. Germline CDR1 is SGHRS and CDR2 is YFSETQ. CDR3 nucleotides: TGCGCCAGCAGCTTGGAGGAGGGGAACACTGAAGCTTTCTTT. As protein: CASSLEEGNTEAFF.

V is TRBV5-4 and J is TRBJ1-1; 9 bases line up with TRBD1. With 3 bases clipped from V and 5 bases from J, the junction kept 5 bases outside the gene matches. The CDR3 totals 14 residues. Germline V gene sequence: CDR1 SGHNT, CDR2 YYREEE (reference sequence). The CDR3 DNA reads as TGTGCCAGCAGCTCCGGGACAGGGAGTACTGAAGCTTTCTTT. Translating gives CASSSGTGSTEAFF.

The chain couples TRBV7-6 to TRBJ2-3; the D gene is possibly TRBD2 (5 bases). The CDR3 extends over 15 amino acids. V lost 0 bases, J lost 0 bases, and 7 bases lay in between. The germline V gene has CDR1 SGHVS and CDR2 FNYEAQ. The CDR3 loop reads CASSLAGVSTDTQYF. In DNA, the CDR3 is TGTGCCAGCAGCTTAGCGGGAGTAAGCACAGATACGCAGTATTTT.

V and J are TRBV30 and TRBJ2-1; a possible D gene is TRBD2 (7 bases). CDR1 GTSNPN and CDR2 SVGIG come from the germline V gene (reference sequence). The CDR3 has 17 residues. The V end was cut by 0 bases, the J end by 0 bases, with 15 bases between. CDR3: CAWSVRRGPSSYNEQFF. CDR3 DNA sequence: TGTGCCTGGAGTGTGCGGCGGGGGCCCAGCTCCTACAATGAGCAGTTCTTC. The full variable domain, with the rest looked up from reference TRBV30 and TRBJ2-1, is SQTIHQWPATLVQPVGSPLSLECTVEGTSNPNLYWYRQAAGRGLQLLFYSVGIGQISSEVPQNLSASRPQDRQFILSSKKLLLSDSGFYLCAWSVRRGPSSYNEQFFGPGTRLTVL.

The chain recombines TRBV6-5 with TRBJ2-1; the match to TRBD2 covers 11 bases. Germline assignment: CDR1 MNHEY and CDR2 SVGAGI. The CDR3 extends over 14 amino acids. V shed 5 bases, J shed 8 bases, and the junction held 5 bases outside the gene matches. As DNA, the CDR3 is TGTGCCAGCAGTCCCGGGACTAGCGGTGATGAGCAGTTCTTC. It codes for CASSPGTSGDEQFF.

This clone was counted a few times. The chain joins TRBV4-3 to TRBJ2-3; a weak D match, TRBD2 (6 bases). CDR1 and CDR2 from the germline V gene are LGHNA and YSLEER. Trimming took 1 base from V and 2 from J, leaving 10 bases between them. This CDR3 region has 15 residues. The CDR3 spells CASSQVTGATDTQYF. CDR3 coding DNA: TGCGCCAGCAGCCAAGTTACGGGAGCCACAGATACGCAGTATTTT.

The genes are TRBV30 and TRBJ1-1, with a tentative D call TRBD1 (5 bases). Germline values: CDR1 GTSNPN, CDR2 SVGIG (reference sequence). The CDR3 has 14 residues. CDR3 DNA: TGTACCTTAGAAACGTTCCGGCAGGGCCGTGAAGCTTTCTTT. This gives the protein CTLETFRQGREAFF.

V and J are TRBV14 and TRBJ2-5, with D possibly TRBD1 on 5 matching bases. Trimming took off 3 bases at V and 4 bases at J, with 6 bases between the two ends. The CDR3 runs 12 residues. The V gene's germline CDR1 is SGHDN and CDR2 FVKESK. The CDR3 DNA reads TGTGCCAGCAGCCAGACAGTAGAGACCCAGTACTTC. It codes for CASSQTVETQYF.

The rearrangement links TRBV2 to TRBJ2-3, with TRBD1 matching 9 bases. The junction had 6 bases not matched to a gene; V was cut back by 10 bases and J by 1 base. Germline CDR1 reads SNHLY; CDR2 reads FYNNEI. CDR3 length: 14 amino acids. The CDR3 is CAIPRDRGTDTQYF. The CDR3 DNA sequence: TGTGCCATACCCCGGGACAGGGGCACAGATACGCAGTATTTT.

V gene TRBV10-2 combines with J gene TRBJ1-5, with TRBD1 matching over 8 bases. This CDR3 spans 14 amino acids. Per germline, CDR1 WSHSY and CDR2 SAAADI. J was trimmed by 4 bases and V by 6 bases; bases with no gene match: 5. The CDR3 reads CASSATGGNQPQHF. DNA for the CDR3: TGCGCCAGCAGCGCTACAGGGGGTAATCAGCCCCAGCATTTT.

The CDR3 DNA sequence: TGTGCCAGCAGCTTAATGGGAACAGGGGTCCAAGAGACCCAGTACTTC. Protein product: CASSLMGTGVQETQYF. This chain connects TRBV11-2 to TRBJ2-5; TRBD1 agrees at 7 bases. V dropped 2 bases and J dropped 1; count of bases not matched to a gene: 7. The CDR3 sequence is 16 residues long. Germline CDR1 reads SGHAT; CDR2 reads FQNNGV.

This chain joins TRBV5-5 and TRBJ1-5; perhaps TRBD1 as D (5 bases). CDR1 is SGHKS, CDR2 YYEKEE, per germline (reference sequence). V lost 4 bases and J 6 bases, leaving 14 bases between the germline ends. The CDR3 loop spans 14 amino acids. CDR3 DNA sequence: TGTGCCAGCAGCCCGCCGGGGGGGGGTCAGCCCCAGCATTTT. This gives the protein CASSPPGGGQPQHF.

The rearrangement joins TRBV2 to TRBJ2-2, with D possibly matching TRBD1 (6 bases). V lost 6 bases, J lost 3 bases, and 17 bases lay in between. CDR1 SNHLY and CDR2 FYNNEI come from the germline V gene. The CDR3 is 16 amino acids. CDR3 coding DNA: TGTGCCAGCAGGGCACAGGGCGTCCTGTACACCGGGGAGCTGTTTTTT. Translating gives CASRAQGVLYTGELFF. The full variable domain, in which reference TRBV2 and TRBJ2-2 provide the parts outside the CDR3, is EPEVTQTPSHQVTQMGQEVILRCVPISNHLYFYWYRQILGQKVEFLVSFYNNEISEKSEIFDDQFSVERPDGSNFTLKIRSTKLEDSAMYFCASRAQGVLYTGELFFGEGSRLTVL.

The V gene is TRBV27, the J gene TRBJ2-7, with 7 bases identical to TRBD1. CDR3 length equals 13 residues. Germline loops: CDR1 MNHEY, CDR2 SMNVEV (reference sequence). The J segment lost 4 bases and the V segment lost 8 bases, leaving 8 bases of the junction unmatched. CDR3 nucleotide sequence: TGTGCCAGCTCTCCGGACAGGCCTTACGAGCAGTACTTC. This sequence encodes CASSPDRPYEQYF.

V and J are TRBV15 and TRBJ1-4, with TRBD1 as a possible D gene (6 bases). Germline values: CDR1 LNHNV, CDR2 YYDKDF (reference sequence). The length of the CDR3 is 16 residues. V was pared by 5 bases and J by 2 bases, with 15 bases between. For the CDR3, the DNA is TGTGCCACCAGCGCACACAGGGACCGCACTAATGAAAAACTGTTTTTT. Residues: CATSAHRDRTNEKLFF.